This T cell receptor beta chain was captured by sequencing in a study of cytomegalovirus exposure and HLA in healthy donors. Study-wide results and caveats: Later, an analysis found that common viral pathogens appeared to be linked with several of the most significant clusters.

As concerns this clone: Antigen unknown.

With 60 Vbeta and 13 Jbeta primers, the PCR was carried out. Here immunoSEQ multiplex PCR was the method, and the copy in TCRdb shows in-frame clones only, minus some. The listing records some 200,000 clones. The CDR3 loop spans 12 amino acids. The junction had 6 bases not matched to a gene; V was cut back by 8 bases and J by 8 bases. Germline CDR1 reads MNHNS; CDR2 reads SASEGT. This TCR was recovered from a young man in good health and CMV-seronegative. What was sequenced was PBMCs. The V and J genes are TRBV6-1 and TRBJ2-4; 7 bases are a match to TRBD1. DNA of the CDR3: TGTGCCAGCCTCCGGGACAGTGACATTCAGTACTTC. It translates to CASLRDSDIQYF.